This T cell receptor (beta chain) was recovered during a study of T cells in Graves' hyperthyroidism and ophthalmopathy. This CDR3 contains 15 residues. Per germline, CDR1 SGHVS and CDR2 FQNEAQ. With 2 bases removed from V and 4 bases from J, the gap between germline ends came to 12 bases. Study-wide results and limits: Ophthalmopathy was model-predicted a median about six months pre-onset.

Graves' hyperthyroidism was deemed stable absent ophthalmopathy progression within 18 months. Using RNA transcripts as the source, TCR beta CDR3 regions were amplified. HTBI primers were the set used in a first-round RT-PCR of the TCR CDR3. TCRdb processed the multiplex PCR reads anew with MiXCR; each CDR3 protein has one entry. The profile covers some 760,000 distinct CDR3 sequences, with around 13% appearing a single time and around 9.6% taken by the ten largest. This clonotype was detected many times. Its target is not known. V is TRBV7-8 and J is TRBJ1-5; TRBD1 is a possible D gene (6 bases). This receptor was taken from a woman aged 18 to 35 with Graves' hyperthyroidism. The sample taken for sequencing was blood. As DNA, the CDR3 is TGTGCCAGCAGCTTACGGCAGGGGATGAATCAGCCCCAGCATTTT. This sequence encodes CASSLRQGMNQPQHF.